Presented here are 7 T cell receptor beta chains from one specimen sequenced in a study of blood T cell repertoires in COVID-19. Profiled with immunoSEQ multiplex PCR; TCRdb holds only in-frame clones, not every one. The sample lists 90,000 or so clones, 86% seen once, with less than 9% in the top ten. Specimen: peripheral blood. Receptors originate from a man aged 55 to 70 with acute or convalescent COVID-19.

The chain joins TRBV30 to TRBJ1-2; TRBD1 is a possible D gene (6 bases). The ends were cut back, 1 base at V and 2 bases at J, with 8 bases in the middle. The CDR3 totals 13 residues. Germline assignment: CDR1 GTSNPN and CDR2 SVGIG (reference sequence). The CDR3 nucleotides read TGTGCCTGGAGTGAGCAGGGGAACTATGGCTACACCTTC. Residues: CAWSEQGNYGYTF.

The CDR3 sequence is CASSLGTENSPLHF. DNA of the CDR3: TGTGCCAGCAGTCTCGGGACAGAGAATTCACCCCTCCACTTT. The rearrangement uses TRBV28 and TRBJ1-6; 7 nucleotides line up with TRBD1. Germline V gene sequence: CDR1 MDHEN, CDR2 SYDVKM. The junction had 5 bases not matched to a gene; V was cut back by 5 bases and J by 7 bases. The CDR3 spans 14 residues.

The chain links TRBV7-2 to TRBJ2-5; D remains ambiguous. In germline, CDR1 is SGHTA, CDR2 FQGNSA. This CDR3 is 13 amino acids long. Trimming cost V 6 bases and J 5 bases, with 13 bases left between them. CDR3 in DNA: TGTGCCAGCAGTAGCTCTAGTAGGGAGACCCAGTACTTC. This codes for CASSSSSRETQYF.

The chain employs TRBV7-9 and TRBJ2-3, with 9 bases identical to TRBD2. Germline V lookup: CDR1 SEHNR, CDR2 FQNEAQ (reference sequence). The CDR3 covers 15 residues. The V segment lost 5 bases and the J segment 4 bases; nucleotides outside the gene matches: 7. The CDR3 DNA follows: TGTGCCAGCAGCAGGGCTAGCGGGATATCAGATACGCAGTATTTT. Translation gives CASSRASGISDTQYF.

The chain carries TRBV7-9 and TRBJ1-1; no definite D call. V was trimmed by 5 bases and J by 0 bases, leaving 10 bases between them. There are 14 residues in the CDR3. CDR1 and CDR2 from the germline V gene are SEHNR and FQNEAQ (reference sequence). The CDR3 DNA sequence: TGTGCCAGCAGCCCAGGTTGGGTGAACACTGAAGCTTTCTTT. Protein sequence: CASSPGWVNTEAFF.

The rearrangement joins TRBV7-2 to TRBJ1-1; D not resolved. The CDR3 extends over 15 amino acids. Germline lookup yields CDR1 SGHTA and CDR2 FQGNSA. Trimming pared 3 bases from V and 1 base from J, leaving 12 bases between. The CDR3 is CASSFPGFTNTEAFF. In nucleotides, the CDR3 is TGTGCCAGCAGCTTCCCAGGCTTTACGAACACTGAAGCTTTCTTT.

The chain joins TRBV18 to TRBJ2-7; TRBD1 matches at 9 bases. The CDR3 is 16 amino acids. Germline V lookup: CDR1 KGHSH, CDR2 LQKENI. J gave up 0 bases and V 6 bases, and 9 bases lay outside the gene matches. The CDR3 DNA reads as TGTGCCAGCTCCAAGAGACAGGGGGGGAGCTCCTACGAGCAGTACTTC. Its protein is CASSKRQGGSSYEQYF.